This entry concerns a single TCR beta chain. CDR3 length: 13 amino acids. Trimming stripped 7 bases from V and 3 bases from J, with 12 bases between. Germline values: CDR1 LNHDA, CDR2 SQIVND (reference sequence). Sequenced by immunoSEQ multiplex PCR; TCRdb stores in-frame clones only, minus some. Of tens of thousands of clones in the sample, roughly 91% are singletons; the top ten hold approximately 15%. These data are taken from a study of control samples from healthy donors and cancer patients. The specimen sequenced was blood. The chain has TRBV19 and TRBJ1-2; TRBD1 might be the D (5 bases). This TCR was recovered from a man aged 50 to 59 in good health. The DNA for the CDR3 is TGTGCCAGTATCGGGACGGGCCACTATGGCTACACCTTC. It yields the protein CASIGTGHYGYTF.